The TCR beta chain under discussion was sequenced for a study of cytomegalovirus exposure and HLA in healthy donors. Study-wide context: The 90 to 150 validation repertoires used a platform that matched the one used for the roughly 650 first-cohort repertoires, as a later analysis reported.

Study observations and caveats: Accounts indicate the classifier identified cytomegalovirus status with strong specificity and sensitivity. Among the CMV-associated chains, three were confirmed in vitro as specific for CMV antigens.

Libraries were prepared by immunoSEQ multiplex PCR; TCRdb keeps only in-frame clonotypes and omits some of them. The table lists 100,000 to 120,000 clones, over 75% of them singletons. Separate from the roughly 720-subject first cohort, the roughly 110-subject validation cohort was the one that the donors belonged to. Germline V lookup: CDR1 MNHNS, CDR2 SASEGT. V lost 7 bases, J lost 7 bases, and 8 bases stayed unmatched. This CDR3 is built from 14 residues. This clone turned up a few times. Its specificity is unknown. The sequence derives from a woman between 18 and 29 years old in good health and CMV-seronegative. The chain carries TRBV6-1 and TRBJ1-5; 9 bases fit TRBD1. Sequences were obtained from PBMCs. CDR3 sequence (DNA): TGTGCCAGCACTGGGACAGGGTCGGCGCAGCCCCAGCATTTT. Its protein is CASTGTGSAQPQHF.